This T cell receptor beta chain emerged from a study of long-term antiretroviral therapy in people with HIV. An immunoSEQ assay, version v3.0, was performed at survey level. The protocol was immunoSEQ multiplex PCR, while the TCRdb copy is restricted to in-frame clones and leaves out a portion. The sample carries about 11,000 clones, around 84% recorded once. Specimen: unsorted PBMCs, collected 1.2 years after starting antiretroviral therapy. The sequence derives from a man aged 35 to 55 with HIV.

CDR3 in DNA: TGTGCCATCAGTGACCCCGGGGGGGGTATCGGTAATGAAAAACTGTTTTTT. Its translation is CAISDPGGGIGNEKLFF. The rearrangement links TRBV10-3 to TRBJ1-4, with a possible D match to TRBD1 (5 bases). Trimming removed 3 bases from V and 4 bases from J, with 18 bases in between. The V gene's germline CDR1 is ENHRY and CDR2 SYGVKD. This CDR3 is 17 amino acids long.